These 28 T cell receptor beta chains share one sample of origin, sequenced in a study of blood T cells in healthy people across ages (dated by TCRdb to between 2014 and 2017). The library was prepared using 5' RACE. The sequencing machine was an Illumina HiSeq 2500. The second PCR ran for about 7 to 11 cycles and used a J-beta primer mix along with a sample-barcoded 5' primer. The public reads were run again by TCRdb, first through fastp at Q25 and then through MiXCR, and only productive beta chains were kept. Rows are unified per CDR3 protein, each entry keeping the most common DNA and genes. This sample holds over a million distinct CDR3 sequences; approximately 43% were observed only once. Roughly 3.7% of the sample is taken by the ten largest. Sample: blood. All receptors come from a woman in her late teens or twenties in good health.

The chain employs TRBV27 and TRBJ1-3, with a weak D call TRBD1 (5 bases). The germline CDR1 and CDR2 sequences are MNHEY and SMNVEV (reference sequence). The ends were cut back, 4 bases at V and 4 bases at J, with 8 bases in the middle. The CDR3 loop spans 13 amino acids. The CDR3 bases are TGTGCCAGCAGTTCGCGGGGGGGAAACACCATATATTTT. This encodes CASSSRGGNTIYF.

The chain is built from TRBV5-1 and TRBJ2-5; a weak D match, TRBD1 (6 bases). The J call may be incorrect, as the DNA end agrees better with TRBJ2-7. In germline, CDR1 is SGHRS, CDR2 YFSETQ. This CDR3 comprises 15 residues. The CDR3 DNA reads as TGCGCCAGCAGCCCAGACAGGCTAGGGTCGTACGAGCAGTACTTC. Translation: CASSPDRLGSYEQYF.

The gene calls are TRBV6-1 and TRBJ2-3; the match to TRBD1 covers 8 bases. Germline V gives CDR1 MNHNS, CDR2 SASEGT. The V and J ends lost 11 bases and 1 base, in that order; junction bases with no gene match: 8. The CDR3 is made up of 14 amino acids. The CDR3 spells CAGEDRAGTDTQYF. The DNA for the CDR3 is TGTGCCGGGGAGGACAGGGCCGGCACAGATACGCAGTATTTT.

The chain carries TRBV12-3 or TRBV12-4 and TRBJ2-1; tentative D call: TRBD1 (5 bases). The CDR3 has 12 residues. V was clipped by 3 bases and J by 8 bases, with 8 bases between them. The chain's CDR3 is CASSFAGYEQFF. Here the CDR3 DNA reads TGTGCCAGCAGTTTTGCAGGGTATGAGCAGTTCTTC.

V and J are TRBV7-9 and TRBJ2-1; 9 nucleotides line up with TRBD2. The V gene's germline CDR1 is SEHNR and CDR2 FQNEAQ (reference sequence). The CDR3 consists of 14 residues. With V trimmed by 5 bases and J by 7 bases, 6 bases remained unmatched. The CDR3 region has the DNA TGTGCCAGCAGCCCCATAGCGGGGGAGAATGAGCAGTTCTTC. Encoded protein: CASSPIAGENEQFF.

V gene TRBV29-1 combines with J gene TRBJ1-2; 9 bases line up with TRBD1. The CDR3 sequence is 14 residues long. The J segment lost 2 bases and the V segment lost 3 bases, leaving 4 bases of the junction unmatched. In germline, CDR1 is SQVTM, CDR2 ANQGSEA. The CDR3 is CSVETGTGNYGYTF. The CDR3 DNA reads TGCAGCGTTGAGACCGGGACAGGGAACTATGGCTACACCTTC.

CDR3 bases: TGTGCCAGCAGTGGACAGGTTCGGGGGTATGGCTACACCTTC. It encodes CASSGQVRGYGYTF. The chain combines TRBV12-3 or TRBV12-4 with TRBJ1-2; TRBD1 agrees at 7 bases. There are 14 residues in the CDR3. V was clipped by 5 bases and J by 5 bases; unmatched bases: 8.

This clonotype was counted only a few times. The gene calls are TRBV7-3 and TRBJ2-3; perhaps D is TRBD1 or TRBD2 (6 bases each). V lost 4 bases and J lost 3, with 14 bases in between. This CDR3 has 15 residues. Germline V gene lookup returns CDR1 SGHTA and CDR2 FQGTGA. CDR3 sequence (DNA): TGTGCCAGCAGCTCACCCGGGGGCTTAACAGATACGCAGTATTTT. This codes for CASSSPGGLTDTQYF.

This clonotype has just a few counts. The chain joins TRBV12-3 or TRBV12-4 to TRBJ2-1; tentatively, D is TRBD2 (5 bases). Deletions cut 7 bases from V and 13 bases from J, with 20 bases between. The CDR3 length is 13 residues. The CDR3 DNA follows: TGTGCCAGCACCTCAACAGTCGGACTGCCCCAGTTCTTC. Translation gives CASTSTVGLPQFF.

The chain links TRBV20-1 to TRBJ2-1, with D possibly matching TRBD2 (6 bases). The germline gives CDR1 DFQATT, CDR2 SNEGSKA (reference sequence). Between the trimmed V and J ends, which lost 6 bases and 0 bases, there was a span of 12 bases. The CDR3 consists of 14 residues. CDR3 DNA sequence: TGCAGTGCAGCACGGGGGAGCTCCTACAATGAGCAGTTCTTC. It specifies CSAARGSSYNEQFF.

This clonotype was detected many times. This sequence joins TRBV4-1 and TRBJ1-2; 8 positions match TRBD1. Germline V gives CDR1 MGHRA, CDR2 YSYEKL. The V gene end was trimmed by 2 bases and the J gene end by 3 bases; junction bases not matched to a gene: 2. The length of the CDR3 is 14 residues. The CDR3 is CASSQTTGDYGYTF. The DNA of the CDR3 is TGCGCCAGCAGCCAAACGACAGGGGACTATGGCTACACCTTC.

This chain links TRBV29-1 with TRBJ1-2; a weak D match, TRBD1 (6 bases). From germline, CDR1 is SQVTM and CDR2 ANQGSEA. The V end lost 6 bases, the J end lost 2 bases, and 13 bases lay between the germline ends. The CDR3 covers 13 residues. The CDR3 DNA is TGCAGCGTGGCGGAGGGGGAAAACTATGGCTACACCTTC. It yields the protein CSVAEGENYGYTF.

This chain connects TRBV11-2 to TRBJ2-1; maybe TRBD1 (5 bases). Germline V gene lookup returns CDR1 SGHAT and CDR2 FQNNGV. Trimming pared 2 bases from V and 9 bases from J, leaving 17 bases between. The CDR3 has 15 residues. The CDR3 DNA reads TGTGCCAGCAGCTTAACAGGCTCAGGCGGAAGTGAGCAGTTCTTC. It codes for CASSLTGSGGSEQFF. Full variable domain (outside the CDR3, taken from reference TRBV11-2 and TRBJ2-1): EAGVAQSPRYKIIEKRQSVAFWCNPISGHATLYWYQQILGQGPKLLIQFQNNGVVDDSQLPKDRFSAERLKGVDSTLKIQPAKLEDSAVYLCASSLTGSGGSEQFFGPGTRLTVL.

The chain has TRBV2 and TRBJ2-3; 7 nucleotides match TRBD1. Germline CDR1 SNHLY, CDR2 FYNNEI. The CDR3 runs 13 residues. After removal of 10 bases from V and 0 bases from J, the junction contained 4 bases not matched to a gene. The CDR3 region has the DNA TGTGCCACCAAGGACAGGAGCACAGATACGCAGTATTTT. Translation: CATKDRSTDTQYF.

Only a few counts were recorded for this clonotype. Here the CDR3 DNA reads TGCAGTGCTAACCGACAGGGGATGAGTGAGCAGTTCTTC. Translation gives CSANRQGMSEQFF. The chain uses TRBV20-1 and TRBJ2-1; 8 positions match TRBD1. CDR1 and CDR2 (germline): DFQATT, SNEGSKA (reference sequence). The CDR3 is 13 residues long. The ends lost 4 bases at V and 9 bases at J; junction bases unmatched: 8.

J is TRBJ2-7 and V is TRBV10-3; D tentatively reads TRBD1 or TRBD2 (5 bases each). V lost 4 bases, J lost 6 bases, and 7 bases lay in between. Germline CDR1 ENHRY, CDR2 SYGVKD. The CDR3 contains 11 residues. The CDR3 here is CAISGGFEQYF. CDR3 bases: TGTGCCATCAGTGGGGGGTTCGAGCAGTACTTC.

J is TRBJ2-1 and V is TRBV12-3 or TRBV12-4; TRBD1 might be the D (6 bases). V lost 5 bases, J lost 6 bases, and 20 bases lay in between. The CDR3 length is 16 residues. The CDR3 sequence: CASSARDRRISNEQFF. DNA of the CDR3: TGTGCCAGCAGTGCAAGAGACAGGCGGATATCCAATGAGCAGTTCTTC.

This clonotype has a handful of counts. This chain's CDR3 is CASSLALLAGVGDTQYF. As DNA, the CDR3 is TGTGCCAGCAGCTTAGCCCTTTTAGCGGGGGTGGGAGATACGCAGTATTTT. V gene TRBV7-8 combines with J gene TRBJ2-3, with 9 bases fitting TRBD2. This CDR3 comprises 17 residues. In germline, CDR1 is SGHVS, CDR2 FQNEAQ. Trimming removed 0 bases from V and 5 bases from J; junction bases left unmatched: 9.

The chain has TRBV5-1 and TRBJ2-3; TRBD1 is a possible D gene (6 bases). Germline V CDR1 and CDR2: SGHRS, YFSETQ. V lost 3 bases, J lost 4 bases, and 18 bases lay in between. The CDR3 has 16 residues. CDR3 sequence reads: CASSSTGTLVSDTQYF. CDR3 DNA: TGCGCCAGCAGCTCGACCGGGACATTAGTCTCAGATACGCAGTATTTT.

V and J are TRBV7-2 and TRBJ2-3; the D is unclear. In germline, CDR1 is SGHTA, CDR2 FQGNSA. This CDR3 has 13 residues. V gave up 5 bases and J gave up 10 bases, with 16 bases separating them. CDR3: CASSPRLGSPQYF. The CDR3 region has the DNA TGTGCCAGCAGCCCCCGACTGGGGTCCCCGCAGTATTTT.

The J gene is TRBJ2-6, the V gene TRBV30; D gene unclear. The CDR3 contains 17 residues. Germline V CDR1 and CDR2: GTSNPN, SVGIG (reference sequence). V lost 2 bases to trimming and J lost 0 bases, with 14 bases between them. The CDR3 loop reads CAWSYGHAVSGANVLTF. CDR3 in DNA: TGTGCCTGGAGTTACGGTCATGCAGTCTCTGGGGCCAACGTCCTGACTTTC. Full variable domain (remainder filled in from reference TRBV30 and TRBJ2-6): SQTIHQWPATLVQPVGSPLSLECTVEGTSNPNLYWYRQAAGRGLQLLFYSVGIGQISSEVPQNLSASRPQDRQFILSSKKLLLSDSGFYLCAWSYGHAVSGANVLTFGAGSRLTVL.

V is TRBV15 and J is TRBJ2-6; 7 bases align to TRBD1. This CDR3 spans 17 amino acids. Germline-derived CDR1 and CDR2 are LNHNV and YYDKDF (reference sequence). V lost 4 bases to trimming and J lost 2 bases; unmatched junction nucleotides: 8. CDR3: CATSTGQAVPGANVLTF. The CDR3 DNA follows: TGTGCCACCAGCACCGGACAGGCAGTACCTGGGGCCAACGTCCTGACTTTC.

A few counts support this clonotype. The V and J genes are TRBV20-1 and TRBJ1-2; 7 bases are a match to TRBD1. After removal of 6 bases from V and 4 bases from J, the junction contained 8 bases not matched to a gene. The CDR3 extends over 13 amino acids. CDR1 and CDR2 (germline): DFQATT, SNEGSKA (reference sequence). The CDR3 DNA reads TGCAGTGCGGAGGGACAGCTCATCTATGGCTACACCTTC. Translating it yields CSAEGQLIYGYTF.

This clonotype was seen a few times. The chain links TRBV29-1 to TRBJ2-1; D might be TRBD1 or TRBD2, each matching 7 bases. The germline V and J ends were trimmed by 6 bases and 6 bases, with 15 bases remaining between them. This CDR3 has 13 amino acids. The germline V gene encodes CDR1 SQVTM and CDR2 ANQGSEA. CDR3 nucleotide sequence: TGCAGCGTGACAGGGACTACCTCCAATGAGCAGTTCTTC. Translated: CSVTGTTSNEQFF.

CDR3 amino acids: CASKGWAGDRTEAFF. CDR3 bases: TGTGCCAGCAAAGGTTGGGCAGGGGATCGAACTGAAGCTTTCTTT. The rearrangement joins TRBV7-6 to TRBJ1-1; D perhaps matches TRBD1 (6 bases). Per the germline V gene, CDR1 is SGHVS and CDR2 is FNYEAQ. V was trimmed by 7 bases and J by 5 bases, leaving 20 bases between them. The CDR3 length is 15 residues.

The chain joins TRBV7-2 to TRBJ2-4, with D possibly matching TRBD2 (6 bases). V gave up 5 bases and J gave up 0 bases, with 17 bases separating them. CDR1 is SGHTA, CDR2 FQGNSA, per germline. The CDR3 extends over 17 amino acids. CDR3 nucleotides: TGTGCCAGCAGCCACGGGACTGGCGGACTAGCCAAAAACATTCAGTACTTC. The encoded protein is CASSHGTGGLAKNIQYF. Full variable domain (outside the CDR3, taken from reference TRBV7-2 and TRBJ2-4): GAGVSQSPSNKVTEKGKDVELRCDPISGHTALYWYRQSLGQGLEFLIYFQGNSAPDKSGLPSDRFSAERTGGSVSTLTIQRTQQEDSAVYLCASSHGTGGLAKNIQYFGAGTRLSVL.

The chain joins TRBV29-1 to TRBJ1-4; no firm D call. V was shortened by 8 bases and J by 1 base, with 11 bases between the two germline ends. This CDR3 has 13 residues. Germline CDR1 reads SQVTM; CDR2 reads ANQGSEA. Written as DNA, the CDR3 is TGCAGCATCCGCGGTGTAACTAATGAAAAACTGTTTTTT. Its protein is CSIRGVTNEKLFF.

In its sample, this clonotype was seen many times. This CDR3 reads CASSLSETQYF. For the CDR3, the DNA is TGTGCCAGCAGCTTAAGCGAGACCCAGTACTTC. V and J are TRBV12-3 or TRBV12-4 and TRBJ2-5, with D unclear. The ends were cut back, 6 bases at V and 5 bases at J, with 7 bases in the middle. The CDR3 loop spans 11 amino acids.